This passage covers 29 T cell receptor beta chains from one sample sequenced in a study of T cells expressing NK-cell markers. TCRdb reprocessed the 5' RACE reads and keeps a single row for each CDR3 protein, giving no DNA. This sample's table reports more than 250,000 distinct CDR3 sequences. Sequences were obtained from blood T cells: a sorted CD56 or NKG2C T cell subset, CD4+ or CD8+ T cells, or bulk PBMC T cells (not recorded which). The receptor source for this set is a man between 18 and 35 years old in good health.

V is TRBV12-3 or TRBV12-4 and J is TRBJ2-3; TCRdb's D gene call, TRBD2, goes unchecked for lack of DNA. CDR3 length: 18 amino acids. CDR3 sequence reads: CASSFTLAGGPSTDTQYF.

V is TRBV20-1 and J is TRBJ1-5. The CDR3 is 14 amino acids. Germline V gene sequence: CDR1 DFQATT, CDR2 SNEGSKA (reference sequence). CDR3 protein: CSARAAASNQPQHF.

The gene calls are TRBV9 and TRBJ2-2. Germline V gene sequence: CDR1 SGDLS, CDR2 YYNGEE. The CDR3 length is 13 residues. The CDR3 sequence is CASSVHRTGELFF.

The CDR3 protein is CASSLLKASGPEQFF. The gene calls are TRBV7-2 and TRBJ2-1; without DNA, the TCRdb call of TRBD2 cannot be checked. The CDR3 loop spans 15 amino acids. Germline CDR1 is SGHTA and CDR2 is FQGNSA.

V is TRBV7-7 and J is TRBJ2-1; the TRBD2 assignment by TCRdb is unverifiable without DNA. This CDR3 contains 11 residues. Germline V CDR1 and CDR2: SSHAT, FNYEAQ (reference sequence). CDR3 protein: CASSAGGRKFF.

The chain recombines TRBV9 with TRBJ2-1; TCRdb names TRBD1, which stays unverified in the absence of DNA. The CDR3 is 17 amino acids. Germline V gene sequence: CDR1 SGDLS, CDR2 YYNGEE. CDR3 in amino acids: CASSGRLGGRVYNEQFF.

This CDR3 reads CATSAWSNQPQHF. The genes are TRBV15 and TRBJ1-5. The germline gives CDR1 LNHNV, CDR2 YYDKDF (reference sequence). The CDR3 is made up of 13 amino acids.

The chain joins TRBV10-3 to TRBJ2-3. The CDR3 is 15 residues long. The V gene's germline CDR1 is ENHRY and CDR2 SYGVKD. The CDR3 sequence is CAISEAGRGRDTQYF.

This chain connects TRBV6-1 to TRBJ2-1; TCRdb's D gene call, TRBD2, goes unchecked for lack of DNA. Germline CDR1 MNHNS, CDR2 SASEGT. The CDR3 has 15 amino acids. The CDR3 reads CASSGPSRHYNEQFF.

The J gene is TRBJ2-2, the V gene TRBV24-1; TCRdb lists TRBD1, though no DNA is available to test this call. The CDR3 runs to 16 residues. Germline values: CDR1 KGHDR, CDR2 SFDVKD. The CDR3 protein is CATSDAGTENTGELFF.

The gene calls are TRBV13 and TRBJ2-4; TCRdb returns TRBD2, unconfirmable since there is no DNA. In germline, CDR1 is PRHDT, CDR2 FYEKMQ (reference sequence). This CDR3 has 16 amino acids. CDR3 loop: CASSQQTSGAKNIQYF.

The CDR3 is CASTLLGPGNEQFF. This sequence joins TRBV12-3 or TRBV12-4 and TRBJ2-1; TCRdb's assignment of TRBD1 cannot be checked, as there is no DNA. The CDR3 covers 14 residues.

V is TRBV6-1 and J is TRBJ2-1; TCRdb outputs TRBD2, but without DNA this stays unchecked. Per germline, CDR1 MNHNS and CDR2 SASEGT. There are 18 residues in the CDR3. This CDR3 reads CASSERPSSGFRSDEQFF.

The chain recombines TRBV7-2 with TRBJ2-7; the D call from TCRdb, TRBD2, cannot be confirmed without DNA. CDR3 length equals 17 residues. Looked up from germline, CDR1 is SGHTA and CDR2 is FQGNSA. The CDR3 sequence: CASSLPSGKSPSYEQYF.

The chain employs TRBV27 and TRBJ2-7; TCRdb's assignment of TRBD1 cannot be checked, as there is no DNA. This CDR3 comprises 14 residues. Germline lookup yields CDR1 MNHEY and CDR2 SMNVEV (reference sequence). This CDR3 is CASSKRQGRDEQYF.

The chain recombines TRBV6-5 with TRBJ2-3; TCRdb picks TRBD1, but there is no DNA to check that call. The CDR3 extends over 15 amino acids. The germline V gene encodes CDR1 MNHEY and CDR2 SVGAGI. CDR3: CASSYSPGSTDTQYF.

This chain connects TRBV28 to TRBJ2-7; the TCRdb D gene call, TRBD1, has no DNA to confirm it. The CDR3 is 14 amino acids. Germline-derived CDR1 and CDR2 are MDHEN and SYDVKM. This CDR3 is CASSLSPQNYEQYF. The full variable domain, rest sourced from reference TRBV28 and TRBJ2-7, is DVKVTQSSRYLVKRTGEKVFLECVQDMDHENMFWYRQDPGLGLRLIYFSYDVKMKEKGDIPEGYSVSREKKERFSLILESASTNQTSMYLCASSLSPQNYEQYFGPGTRLTVT.

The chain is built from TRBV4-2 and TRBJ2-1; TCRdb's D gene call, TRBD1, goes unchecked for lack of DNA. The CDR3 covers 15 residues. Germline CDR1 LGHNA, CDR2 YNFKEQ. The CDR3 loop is CASSPRGQGTNEQFF.

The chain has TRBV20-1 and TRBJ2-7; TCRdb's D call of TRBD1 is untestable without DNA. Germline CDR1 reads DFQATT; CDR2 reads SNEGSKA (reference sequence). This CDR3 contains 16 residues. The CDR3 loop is CSARDGSRGGYYEQYF.

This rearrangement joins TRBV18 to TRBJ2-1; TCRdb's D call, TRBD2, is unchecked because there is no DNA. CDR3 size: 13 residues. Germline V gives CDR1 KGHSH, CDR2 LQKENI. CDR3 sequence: CASSPPVSQVQFF.

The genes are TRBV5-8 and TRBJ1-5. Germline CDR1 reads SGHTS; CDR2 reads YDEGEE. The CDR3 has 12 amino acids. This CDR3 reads CASSLEDQPQHF.

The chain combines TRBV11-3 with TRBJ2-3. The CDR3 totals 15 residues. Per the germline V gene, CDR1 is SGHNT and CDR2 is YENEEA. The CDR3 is CASSFDSTGSDTQYF.

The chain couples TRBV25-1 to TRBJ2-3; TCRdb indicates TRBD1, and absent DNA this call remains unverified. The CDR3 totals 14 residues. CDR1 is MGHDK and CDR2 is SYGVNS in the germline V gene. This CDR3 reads CASSPQGTKDTQYF.

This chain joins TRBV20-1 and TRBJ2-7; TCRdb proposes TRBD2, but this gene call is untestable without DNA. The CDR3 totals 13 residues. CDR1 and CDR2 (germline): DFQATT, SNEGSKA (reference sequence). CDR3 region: CQIAGGPSYEQYF.

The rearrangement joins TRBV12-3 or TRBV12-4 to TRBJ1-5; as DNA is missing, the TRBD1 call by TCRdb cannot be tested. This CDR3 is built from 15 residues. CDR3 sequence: CASNGAGGAGQPQHF.

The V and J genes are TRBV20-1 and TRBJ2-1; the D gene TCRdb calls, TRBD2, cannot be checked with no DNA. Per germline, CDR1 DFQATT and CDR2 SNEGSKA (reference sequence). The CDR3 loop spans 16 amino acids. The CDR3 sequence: CSATGTSGLSYNEQFF.

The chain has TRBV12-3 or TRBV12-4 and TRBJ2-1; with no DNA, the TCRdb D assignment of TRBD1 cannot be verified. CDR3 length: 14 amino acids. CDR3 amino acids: CASRTTGLRNEQFF.

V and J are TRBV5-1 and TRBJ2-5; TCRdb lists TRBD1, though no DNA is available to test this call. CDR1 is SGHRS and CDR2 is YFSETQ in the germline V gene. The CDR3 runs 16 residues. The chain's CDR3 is CASSFGGQAYQETQYF.

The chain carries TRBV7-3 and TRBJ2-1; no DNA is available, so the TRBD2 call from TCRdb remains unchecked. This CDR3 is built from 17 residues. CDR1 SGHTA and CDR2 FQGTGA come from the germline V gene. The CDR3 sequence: CASSLIPASGGDNEQFF.